The 20 T cell receptor beta chains given below trace back to one sample, sequenced in a study of tumor-infiltrating lymphocytes in primary liver carcinoma. Starting material of 400 to 600 ng total RNA yielded TCR beta cDNA via a constant-region primer. For TCR beta, libraries were produced by three nested multiplex PCR rounds using slightly modified ARM-PCR. Researchers ran the first two PCR rounds for roughly 10 cycles each with TRBV1-TRBV30 forward primers and a C-beta reverse primer. TCRdb used MiXCR to reprocess the multiplex PCR reads, holding one entry per CDR3 protein. The sample consists of fewer than 400,000 distinct CDR3 sequences, 65% of them appearing once. In addition to blood RNA drawn from unsorted whole blood, germline DNA was extracted. Sequencing used peripheral blood. These receptors all stem from a man between 40 and 49 years old with primary liver carcinoma and hepatitis B virus infection.

The chain combines TRBV7-9 with TRBJ1-6; no reliable D call. CDR3 length equals 13 residues. Germline CDR1 reads SEHNR; CDR2 reads FQNEAQ (reference sequence). V lost 1 base and J 7 bases, leaving 5 bases between the germline ends. CDR3 sequence: CASSLEGNSPLHF. Here the CDR3 DNA reads TGTGCCAGCAGCTTAGAAGGGAATTCACCCCTCCACTTT.

Notes on this clonotype: Given a much more abundant clone one base away, this may be a read error. The chain recombines TRBV6-2 or TRBV6-3 with TRBJ2-1; D possibly uses TRBD1 or TRBD2 (7 bases each). The germline CDR1 and CDR2 sequences are MNHEY and SVGEGT. The CDR3 length is 16 residues. The CDR3 loop is CASSISRGGIYNEHFF. The CDR3 bases are TGTGCCAGCAGTATCTCCAGGGGGGGTATCTACAATGAGCACTTCTTC.

This clonotype was recorded a few times. This rearrangement joins TRBV30 to TRBJ2-5, with 7 bases lining up with TRBD1. The germline V gene has CDR1 GTSNPN and CDR2 SVGIG (reference sequence). V trimming: 3 bases; J trimming: 5 bases; junction bases outside the gene matches: 3. The CDR3 covers 12 residues. CDR3 bases: TGTGCCTGGAGACAGGGGTCGGAGACCCAGTACTTC. It encodes CAWRQGSETQYF.

This clonotype was observed a few times. A much larger clone sits a single nucleotide away, making a read error possible. The chain has TRBV4-2 and TRBJ2-3; 10 bases are a match to TRBD2. The trim removed 5 bases at V and 3 bases at J, leaving 8 bases unmatched. Germline V CDR1 and CDR2: LGHNA, YNFKEQ. The CDR3 has 16 residues. CDR3 region: CASSGGPAGGTDTQYF. The CDR3 DNA follows: TGTGCCAGCAGCGGGGGACCAGCGGGAGGGACAGATACGCAGTATTTT.

This clonotype appeared a single time. The J gene is TRBJ2-3, the V gene TRBV5-1, with a possible D match to TRBD2 (6 bases). V lost 6 bases to trimming and J lost 5 bases, with 19 bases between them. The CDR3 is 15 residues long. In germline, CDR1 is SGHRS, CDR2 YFSETQ. The CDR3 nucleotides are TGCGCCAGCATCCGGGGGAGCCTCCAGGTAGATACGCAGTATTTT. As protein: CASIRGSLQVDTQYF.

The V gene is TRBV6-1, the J gene TRBJ2-7; TRBD1 agrees at 7 bases. Germline CDR1 reads MNHNS; CDR2 reads SASEGT. This CDR3 contains 14 residues. V gave up 6 bases and J gave up 0 bases; unmatched junction bases: 5. CDR3 loop: CASRGQEVSYEQYF. Here the CDR3 DNA reads TGTGCCAGCAGAGGACAGGAGGTCTCCTACGAGCAGTACTTC.

The chain recombines TRBV2 with TRBJ2-5; 7 nucleotides agree with TRBD2. Germline V gives CDR1 SNHLY, CDR2 FYNNEI. CDR3 length equals 18 residues. With 8 bases clipped from V and 1 base from J, the junction kept 19 bases outside the gene matches. The CDR3 sequence is CASSQISLREGIQETQYF. The CDR3 bases are TGTGCCAGCTCCCAGATTTCATTGAGGGAGGGAATCCAAGAGACCCAGTACTTC.

A note on this clonotype: This may be a read error, as it is one base from a much larger clone. The chain carries TRBV29-1 and TRBJ1-1; TRBD1 might be the D (5 bases). CDR1 and CDR2 from the germline V gene are SQVTM and ANQGSEA. The CDR3 has 13 amino acids. The CDR3 reads CSVRGTRDPEVFF. CDR3 DNA: TGCAGCGTTCGCGGGACGCGGGACCCTGAAGTTTTCTTT.

About this clonotype itself: This may arise from a read error, as a much more abundant clone is one base away. The chain uses TRBV6-5 and TRBJ1-4, with TRBD1 identical over 7 bases. This CDR3 has 13 amino acids. Germline CDR1 MNHEY, CDR2 SVGAGI. The CDR3 sequence: CVSSRGGGEKLFF. The CDR3 DNA follows: TGTGTCAGCAGTCGAGGGGGCGGTGAAAAACTGTTTTTT.

As to this clonotype: This may come from a read error, since a much larger clone is one base off. This chain links TRBV30 with TRBJ2-7, with 7 nucleotides matching TRBD1. Looked up from germline, CDR1 is GTSNPN and CDR2 is SVGIG (reference sequence). This CDR3 has 12 amino acids. CDR3 DNA: TGTGCCTCCCTGGGACAGTCCTACGAGCAGTGCTTC. Its protein product is CASLGQSYEQCF. The full variable domain, its missing parts supplied by reference TRBV30 and TRBJ2-7, is SQTIHQWPATLVQPVGSPLSLECTVEGTSNPNLYWYRQAAGRGLQLLFYSVGIGQISSEVPQNLSASRPQDRQFILSSKKLLLSDSGFYLCASLGQSYEQCFGPGTRLTVT.

In its sample, this clonotype was seen many times. This chain links TRBV11-3 with TRBJ2-1, with D possibly being TRBD1 or TRBD2 (5 bases each). The CDR3 covers 16 residues. V dropped 5 bases and J dropped 0 bases, with 14 bases sitting between them. Germline V gene sequence: CDR1 SGHNT, CDR2 YENEEA. CDR3 region: CASSPGGPSSYNEQFF. The CDR3 DNA sequence: TGTGCCAGCAGCCCTGGGGGACCGAGCTCCTACAATGAGCAGTTCTTC.

This rearrangement joins TRBV30 to TRBJ1-2; D might be TRBD1 (5 bases). Germline V CDR1 and CDR2: GTSNPN, SVGIG (reference sequence). The CDR3 consists of 13 residues. The V gene lost 0 bases and the J gene lost 7 bases, with 12 bases spanning the gap. The CDR3 DNA sequence: TGTGCCTGGAGTGTACGAGGGGTAGTTGGCTACACCTTC. Translating it yields CAWSVRGVVGYTF.

Concerning this clonotype itself: The junction differs from germline at one of its ends, possibly a read error. The chain couples TRBV6-2 or TRBV6-3 to TRBJ2-3, with D perhaps matching TRBD2 (6 bases). This CDR3 is 15 amino acids long. Germline CDR1 and CDR2: MNHEY and SVGEGT. CDR3: CASSYRDCFTYTQYF. The CDR3 nucleotides are TGTGCCAGCAGTTACCGGGACTGCTTCACATATACGCAGTATTTT.

Details on this clonotype: The CDR3 does not close with the conserved phenylalanine or tryptophan, likely indicating a read error. The chain links TRBV4-2 to TRBJ2-2; 7 nucleotides match TRBD2. Germline V gene data show CDR1 as LGHNA and CDR2 as YNFKEQ. The CDR3 covers 17 residues. V shed 4 bases, J shed 2 bases, and the junction held 10 bases outside the gene matches. CDR3 in DNA: TGTGCCAGCAGCCCCGGGCCTAGCGGTATCAACACCGGGGAGCTGTTTTAT. This encodes CASSPGPSGINTGELFY.

The table lists this clonotype with a few counts. The rearrangement links TRBV5-1 to TRBJ2-2; TRBD2 is a possible D gene (6 bases). Germline values: CDR1 SGHRS, CDR2 YFSETQ. The CDR3 extends over 14 amino acids. V was cut by 5 bases and J by 3 bases, with 11 bases left in between. This CDR3 reads CASRPGGDTGELFF. Written as DNA, the CDR3 is TGCGCCAGCAGACCAGGAGGGGACACCGGGGAGCTGTTTTTT.

With respect to this clonotype: The junction and the germline gene differ at one end; a read error may be behind it. The CDR3: CATLKGQGARGIRFTEALF. DNA of the CDR3: TGTGCCACCTTAAAGGGACAGGGGGCGAGAGGTATAAGGTTCACTGAAGCTCTCTTT. This chain uses TRBV5-4 with TRBJ1-1; 12 nucleotides match TRBD1. Germline assignment: CDR1 SGHNT and CDR2 YYREEE (reference sequence). CDR3 length: 19 residues. Full variable domain (rest looked up from reference TRBV5-4 and TRBJ1-1): ETGVTQSPTHLIKTRGQQVTLRCSSQSGHNTVSWYQQALGQGPQFIFQYYREEENGRGNFPPRFSGLQFPNYSSELNVNALELDDSALYLCATLKGQGARGIRFTEALFGQGTRLTVV.

In regard to this clonotype: Compared with germline, one end of the junction differs, possibly owing to a read error. CDR3 in amino acids: CASSLTGGMQPQHF. The CDR3, as DNA: TGTGCCAGCAGTTTGACAGGGGGAATGCAGCCCCAACATTTT. The gene calls are TRBV28 and TRBJ1-5, with TRBD1 identical over 9 bases. CDR1 and CDR2 (germline): MDHEN, SYDVKM. The length of the CDR3 is 14 residues.

With respect to this clonotype: One base away lies a much larger clone, so this may be a sequencing read error. This chain uses TRBV4-1 with TRBJ2-1; tentative D call: TRBD2 (6 bases). The CDR3 is 16 amino acids. CDR1 is MGHRA, CDR2 YSYEKL, per germline. In DNA form, the CDR3 reads TGCGCCAGCGGCCATGTCGGGAGAGTGGATTACAATGAGCAGTTCTTC. This sequence encodes CASGHVGRVDYNEQFF.

Note on this clonotype: This likely comes from a read error, as the CDR3 has no conserved phenylalanine or tryptophan at its end. The V and J genes are TRBV11-1 and TRBJ1-4; no firm D call. V shed 5 bases and J shed 8 bases, with 12 bases lying between them. Per germline, CDR1 SGHAT and CDR2 FQDESV (reference sequence). This CDR3 spans 13 amino acids. CDR3 nucleotides: TGTGCCAGCAGCGAAGAGGGTTACGAAAAACTGTTTTTA. Its translation is CASSEEGYEKLFL.

The CDR3 is CASSQAGRDNSPLHF. The DNA for the CDR3 is TGTGCTAGTTCCCAAGCGGGCAGGGATAATTCACCCCTCCACTTT. This chain links TRBV25-1 with TRBJ1-6, with D possibly being TRBD1 (5 bases). There are 15 residues in the CDR3. Germline-derived CDR1 and CDR2 are MGHDK and SYGVNS.